This T cell receptor (beta chain) stems from a study of shared clonotypes between healthy human individuals. Findings and limits, study-wide: Compared with memory subsets, naive subsets generally had larger estimated richness. Shared across a handful of donors were around 5% of the naive CD4 clonotypes.

Of note for this clone: Antigen specificity is unknown.

Germline CDR1 MDHEN, CDR2 SYDVKM. J gave up 4 bases and V 6 bases, and 12 bases lay outside the gene matches. CDR3 length: 16 residues. Selected positively for CCR7 and CD45RO-negative, naive CD8 cells excluded terminally differentiated effector memory CD45RA+ cells. Methods used by the authors: Junction-only sequences without quality scores were provided by ImmunoSEQ, so filtering was different. Some clones are missing from TCRdb's copy, which holds only in-frame ones; the method was immunoSEQ multiplex PCR. Clone size and the V and J calls come from that table; the DNA yielded D and trimming. The sample has millions of clones, less than 95% seen once.

The sample taken for sequencing was naive CD8+ T cells sorted from blood. The chain links TRBV28 to TRBJ1-1, with 9 positions matching TRBD1. The receptor was isolated from a man younger than 30 in good health. CDR3 sequence (DNA): TGTGCCAGCAGACAGGACAGGGGATCGTACGGCACTGAAGCTTTCTTT. Its protein product is CASRQDRGSYGTEAFF. Full variable domain (rest looked up from reference TRBV28 and TRBJ1-1): DVKVTQSSRYLVKRTGEKVFLECVQDMDHENMFWYRQDPGLGLRLIYFSYDVKMKEKGDIPEGYSVSREKKERFSLILESASTNQTSMYLCASRQDRGSYGTEAFFGQGTRLTVV.